Each of the 14 T cell receptor beta chains below was sequenced from the same sample in a study of T cells in Graves' hyperthyroidism and ophthalmopathy. Amplified TCR beta CDR3 regions derived from RNA transcripts. Initially, a first-round RT-PCR of the TCR CDR3 employed the HTBI primer set. TCRdb called the multiplex PCR reads again in MiXCR, with one record for every CDR3 protein. The repertoire holds around 700,000 distinct CDR3 sequences, with roughly a third as singletons. What was sequenced was blood. Receptor source: a woman aged 40 to 49 with Graves' hyperthyroidism.

About this clonotype: With a much larger clone just one base away, this may be a read error. The chain employs TRBV29-1 and TRBJ2-5; TRBD1 matches at 8 bases. Trimming at V came to 3 bases and at J to 7 bases, leaving 7 bases not matched to a gene. Germline CDR1 SQVTM, CDR2 ANQGSEA. The CDR3 consists of 13 residues. CDR3: CSVDPGGVATQYF. CDR3 bases: TGCAGCGTTGATCCAGGGGGCGTGGCGACCCAGTACTTC. The entire variable domain, with the rest obtained from reference TRBV29-1 and TRBJ2-5, is as follows: SAVISQKPSRDICQRGTSLTIQCQVDSQVTMMFWYRQQPGQSLTLIATANQGSEATYESGFVIDKFPISRPNLTFSTLTVSNMSPEDSSIYLCSVDPGGVATQYFGPGTRLLVL.

The rearrangement joins TRBV4-1 to TRBJ1-5; TRBD1 matches at 8 bases. The V gene's germline CDR1 is MGHRA and CDR2 YSYEKL. V trimming: 4 bases; J trimming: 0 bases; junction bases outside the gene matches: 8. The CDR3 contains 17 residues. In nucleotides, the CDR3 is TGCGCCAGCAGCCGGGGGCAGGGGGCGGCTAGCAATCAGCCCCAGCATTTT. This sequence encodes CASSRGQGAASNQPQHF.

In regard to this clonotype: A much more abundant neighbour one base away suggests this may be a read error. J is TRBJ1-1 and V is TRBV7-3; D may be TRBD1 (5 bases). The CDR3 length is 16 residues. Germline V gives CDR1 SGHTA, CDR2 FQGTGA. The CDR3 DNA is TGTGCCAGCAGCTTATCCCCATCAGGGATGAACACTGGAGCTTTCTTT. This translates into CASSLSPSGMNTGAFF.

V gene TRBV29-1 combines with J gene TRBJ1-2, with D possibly being TRBD1 (6 bases). Germline V gene sequence: CDR1 SQVTM, CDR2 ANQGSEA. The ends were cut back, 3 bases at V and 4 bases at J, with 12 bases in the middle. The CDR3 extends over 13 amino acids. CDR3 bases: TGCAGCGTTGACGACGGGACAAGCTATGGCTACACCTTC. Protein sequence: CSVDDGTSYGYTF.

This clonotype occurred once. The chain links TRBV10-3 to TRBJ2-6; D may be TRBD2 (5 bases). Germline CDR1 and CDR2: ENHRY and SYGVKD. The CDR3 consists of 14 residues. V lost 7 bases and J 4 bases, leaving 11 bases between the germline ends. CDR3 protein: CAINSPSGANVLTF. The CDR3 DNA reads as TGTGCCATCAATTCCCCTAGCGGGGCCAACGTCCTGACTTTC.

Remarks on this clonotype: A read error may be the cause here, since a much bigger clone is one base away. Lacking the conserved final phenylalanine or tryptophan, this CDR3 likely reflects a read error. The gene calls are TRBV7-9 and TRBJ1-1, with unresolved D. Trimming stripped 2 bases from V and 1 base from J, with 11 bases between. This CDR3 contains 15 residues. Germline V gene sequence: CDR1 SEHNR, CDR2 FQNEAQ (reference sequence). The CDR3 bases are TGTGCCAGCAGCTTACCCCTTGAAGGGAACACTGAAGCTTTCTCT. Its protein product is CASSLPLEGNTEAFS.

On this clonotype itself: One base away lies a much larger clone, so this may be a sequencing read error. The J gene is TRBJ1-2, the V gene TRBV7-2; D possibly corresponds to TRBD1 (6 bases). CDR1 and CDR2 (germline): SGHTA, FQGNSA. CDR3 length equals 16 residues. Trimming shortened V by 1 base and J by 3 bases, and 15 bases separated the two germline ends. The CDR3 here is CASSLVGGRPHYGYTF. CDR3 in DNA: TGTGCCAGCAGCTTAGTCGGGGGCAGGCCCCACTATGGCTACACCTTC. The full variable domain, rest sourced from reference TRBV7-2 and TRBJ1-2, is GAGVSQSPSNKVTEKGKDVELRCDPISGHTALYWYRQSLGQGLEFLIYFQGNSAPDKSGLPSDRFSAERTGGSVSTLTIQRTQQEDSAVYLCASSLVGGRPHYGYTFGSGTRLTVV.

This clonotype was counted a few times. The chain carries TRBV4-3 and TRBJ1-2; D remains unclear. CDR1 LGHNA and CDR2 YSLEER come from the germline V gene. Trimming took off 1 base at V and 0 bases at J, with 9 bases between the two ends. The CDR3 spans 15 residues. For the CDR3, the DNA is TGCGCCAGCAGCCAAGGTGCGGTAGCTAACTATGGCTACACCTTC. Its protein is CASSQGAVANYGYTF.

This clonotype was counted many times. The rearrangement links TRBV11-2 to TRBJ1-2; D ambiguous. This CDR3 has 18 residues. CDR1 is SGHAT and CDR2 is FQNNGV in the germline V gene. The germline V and J ends were trimmed by 1 base and 4 bases, with 22 bases remaining between them. CDR3 in DNA: TGTGCCAGCAGCTTAGGCCGGGTCCTGGCCGACACACGCTATGGCTACACCTTC. It specifies CASSLGRVLADTRYGYTF.

This sequence joins TRBV5-5 and TRBJ1-2; the D gene is possibly TRBD1 (5 bases). The CDR3 is 14 residues long. Per the germline V gene, CDR1 is SGHKS and CDR2 is YYEKEE (reference sequence). Trimming took 2 bases from V and 11 from J, leaving 19 bases between them. CDR3 DNA: TGTGCCAGCAGCTTAGAACACGACCCCAAGGGGTACACCTTC. Translated, it gives CASSLEHDPKGYTF.

This chain uses TRBV19 with TRBJ1-1; the D gene is possibly TRBD1 (5 bases). The germline gives CDR1 LNHDA, CDR2 SQIVND (reference sequence). Trimming removed 8 bases from V and 4 bases from J, with 11 bases in between. There are 12 residues in the CDR3. CDR3 coding DNA: TGTGCCAGTGCGAGGGGTGGCACTGAAGCTTTCTTT. Translated: CASARGGTEAFF.

The V and J genes are TRBV10-2 and TRBJ2-7, with D possibly TRBD1 on 6 matching bases. V gave up 2 bases and J gave up 0 bases, with 14 bases separating them. CDR3 length: 16 residues. Germline V gene sequence: CDR1 WSHSY, CDR2 SAAADI. The CDR3 sequence is CASSEPTRGNSYEQYF. As DNA, the CDR3 is TGCGCCAGCAGTGAGCCGACAAGGGGGAACTCCTACGAGCAGTACTTC.

The chain couples TRBV19 to TRBJ1-2, with 8 bases matching TRBD1. The germline CDR1 and CDR2 sequences are LNHDA and SQIVND (reference sequence). The V gene end was trimmed by 7 bases and the J gene end by 7 bases; junction bases not matched to a gene: 2. The CDR3 extends over 11 amino acids. CDR3 DNA: TGTGCCAGTACAGGGGGCCGTGGCTACACCTTC. It is translated as CASTGGRGYTF.

V is TRBV6-5 and J is TRBJ1-3; 8 nucleotides agree with TRBD1. The CDR3 covers 14 residues. V lost 5 bases to trimming and J lost 3 bases; unmatched junction nucleotides: 3. Germline lookup yields CDR1 MNHEY and CDR2 SVGAGI. The CDR3 here is CASSATGDGNTIYF. DNA of the CDR3: TGTGCCAGCAGTGCGACAGGGGATGGAAACACCATATATTTT.